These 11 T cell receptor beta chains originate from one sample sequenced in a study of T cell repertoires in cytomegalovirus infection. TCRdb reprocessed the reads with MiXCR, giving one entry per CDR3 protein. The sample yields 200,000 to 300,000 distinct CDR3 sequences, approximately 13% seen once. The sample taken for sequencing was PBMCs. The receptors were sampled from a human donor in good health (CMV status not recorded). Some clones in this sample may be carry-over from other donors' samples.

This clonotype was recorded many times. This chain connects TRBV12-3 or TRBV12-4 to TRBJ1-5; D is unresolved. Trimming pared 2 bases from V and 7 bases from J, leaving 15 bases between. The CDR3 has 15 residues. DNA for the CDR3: TGTGCCAGCAGTTTATCCTCGGGGTCGGGGCAGCCCCAGCATTTT. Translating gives CASSLSSGSGQPQHF.

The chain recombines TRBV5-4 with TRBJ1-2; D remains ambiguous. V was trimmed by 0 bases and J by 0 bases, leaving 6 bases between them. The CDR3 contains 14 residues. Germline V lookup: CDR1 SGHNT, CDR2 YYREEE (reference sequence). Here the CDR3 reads CASSLDRPNYGYTF. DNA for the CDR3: TGTGCCAGCAGCTTGGACAGACCTAACTATGGCTACACCTTC.

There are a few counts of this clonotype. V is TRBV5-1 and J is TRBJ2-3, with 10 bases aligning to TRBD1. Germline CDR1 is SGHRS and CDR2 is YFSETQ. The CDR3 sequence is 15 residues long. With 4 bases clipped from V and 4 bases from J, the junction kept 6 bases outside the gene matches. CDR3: CASSPTGGASDTQYF. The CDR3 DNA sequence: TGCGCCAGCAGCCCGACAGGGGGCGCGTCAGATACGCAGTATTTT.

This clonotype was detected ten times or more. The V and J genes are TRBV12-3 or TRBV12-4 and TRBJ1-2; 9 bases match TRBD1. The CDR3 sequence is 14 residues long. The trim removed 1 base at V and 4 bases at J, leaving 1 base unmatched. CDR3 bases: TGTGCCAGCAGTTTAGGGACAGGGGTCTATGGCTACACCTTC. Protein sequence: CASSLGTGVYGYTF.

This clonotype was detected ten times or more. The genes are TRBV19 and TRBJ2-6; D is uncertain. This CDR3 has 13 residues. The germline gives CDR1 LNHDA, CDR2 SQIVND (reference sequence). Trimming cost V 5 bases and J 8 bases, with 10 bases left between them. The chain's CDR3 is CASSVDRSNVLTF. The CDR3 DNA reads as TGTGCCAGTAGTGTGGACCGCTCCAACGTCCTGACTTTC.

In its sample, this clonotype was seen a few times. The CDR3 DNA reads TGTGCCAGCAAGAACGGGAGATCGACAGATACGCAGTATTTT. Translating it yields CASKNGRSTDTQYF. The chain uses TRBV28 and TRBJ2-3, with a weak D call TRBD2 (6 bases). The CDR3 contains 14 residues. V gave up 7 bases and J gave up 3 bases, with 14 bases separating them. Germline V gene sequence: CDR1 MDHEN, CDR2 SYDVKM.

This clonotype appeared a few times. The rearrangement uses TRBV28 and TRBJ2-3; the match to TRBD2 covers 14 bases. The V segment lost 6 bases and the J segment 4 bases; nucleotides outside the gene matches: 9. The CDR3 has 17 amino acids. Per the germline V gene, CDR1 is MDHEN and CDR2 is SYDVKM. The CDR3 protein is CASSRGTSGRVSDTQYF. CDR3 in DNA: TGTGCCAGCAGCCGTGGGACTAGCGGGAGAGTCTCAGATACGCAGTATTTT.

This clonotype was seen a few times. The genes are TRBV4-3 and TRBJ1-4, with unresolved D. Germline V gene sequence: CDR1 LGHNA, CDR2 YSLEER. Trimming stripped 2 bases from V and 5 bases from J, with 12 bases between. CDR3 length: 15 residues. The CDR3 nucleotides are TGCGCCAGCAGCCAACGGTTCTCGGGGAATGAAAAACTGTTTTTT. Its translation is CASSQRFSGNEKLFF.

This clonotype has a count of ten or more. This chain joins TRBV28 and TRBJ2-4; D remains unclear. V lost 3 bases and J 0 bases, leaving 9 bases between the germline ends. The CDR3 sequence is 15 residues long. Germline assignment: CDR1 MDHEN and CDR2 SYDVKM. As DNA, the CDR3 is TGTGCCAGCAGTTTCCAGGCCCTAGCCAAAAACATTCAGTACTTC. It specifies CASSFQALAKNIQYF.

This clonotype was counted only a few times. The CDR3 nucleotides read TGCGCCAGCAGCCAAGGCGGGCAGGTCGATGAGCAGTTCTTC. Translated, it gives CASSQGGQVDEQFF. The chain recombines TRBV4-3 with TRBJ2-1, with D perhaps matching TRBD2 (5 bases). The V end was cut by 1 base, the J end by 8 bases, with 12 bases between. The CDR3 covers 14 residues. Germline assignment: CDR1 LGHNA and CDR2 YSLEER.

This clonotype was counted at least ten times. The CDR3 loop reads CASQGGRVPGQPQHF. The CDR3 region has the DNA TGTGCCAGCCAGGGGGGGAGGGTCCCCGGTCAGCCCCAGCATTTT. The chain combines TRBV7-2 with TRBJ1-5; 7 nucleotides align to TRBD1. Germline V gene data show CDR1 as SGHTA and CDR2 as FQGNSA. The length of the CDR3 is 15 residues. V shed 8 bases and J 6 bases; nucleotides not matched to a gene: 13.